This record concerns one T cell receptor beta chain sequence. The target of this receptor is not known. No base quality values were provided; no much bigger clone lies one nucleotide off. This entry comes from a study of shared clonotypes between healthy human individuals (dated by TCRdb to between 2020 and 2021). Some background on the complete study: The cohort comprised a couple of women and a few men aged 18 to 49 years. Between about 0.9 and 10 billion PBMCs per donor were obtained by leukapheresis. Different laboratories and diverse techniques were used to prepare libraries and sequence TCR repertoires, to increase sequencing depth and limit assay-specific biases. To estimate repertoire size and how much clonotypes are shared between individuals, the study performed deep sequencing of blood TCR repertoires from about five healthy adults. For each donor, CD4 naive and CD4 memory were each given three plates, CD8 naive was given two plates, and CD8 memory was given one plate. Points the paper makes about the study in general: Sampling was limited to blood, and TCR repertoires in tissue likely differ from TCR repertoires in blood. The small number of donors limited the genetic and exposure-history diversity represented. Even with the large sequencing depth, rarefaction of the sorted-subset datasets indicated that sequencing was incomplete. Higher generation probabilities were observed for clonotypes shared by all four sorted-subset donors than for non-shared clonotypes. Pairwise subsampling led to the expectation that sequencing depth would affect the degree of clonotype sharing among donors. Naive subsets generally had larger estimated clonotype richness than memory subsets did. Across four donors, 5% to 6% of naive CD4, 3% to 3.5% of naive CD8, under 2.5% of memory CD4, and approximately 0.4% of memory CD8 clonotypes were shared.

The donors were healthy, HIV-negative adults with no recently reported acute infections or vaccinations. All donors were Caucasian adults living in Nashville, Tennessee, USA. CD4+ T cells were enriched through magnetic negative selection, after which naive cells were positively selected on CD45RA and the remaining negative fraction served as the memory subset. Blood was collected by leukapheresis, and PBMCs were isolated by Ficoll-Histopaque density gradient centrifugation and then cryopreserved in liquid nitrogen vapor phase. Analytical flow cytometry was used to check the purity and quantity of each magnetically sorted T cell population. Each sorted fraction had its genomic DNA isolated and then quantified by UV absorbance on a Nanodrop 2000c. Using the deep immunoSEQ assay, multiplex PCR amplified TCR CDR3 regions from genomic DNA. For each cell subset, the extracted genomic DNA was distributed evenly across all wells of several immunoSEQ 96-well plates, and each plate served as one replicate. For sorted subsets, approximately 210 ng genomic DNA, equal to tens of thousands of T cell genomes, was loaded into each replicate PCR. The purified libraries were quantified using a Qubit 3.0 fluorometer, sized with a Bioanalyzer 2100, and then quantified again using the KAPA Library Quantification kit. A separate single-read 150-cycle Illumina NextSeq 550 flow cell was used to sequence each immunoSEQ 96-well plate. Per the authors' processing: Because the immunoSEQ output held only junctional sequences and lacked quality scores, the filtering could not match the filtering applied to full-length reads. Sequences were annotated with PyIR, a Python wrapper for IgBLAST v1.9, and V/J genes and CDR3 were assigned using IMGT germline references. Reads with weak V/J assignments (E-value above 1e-6), missing CDR3, stop codons, out-of-frame junctions, or ambiguous translated residues were removed. V3J clonotypes were defined as sequences sharing the same inferred V gene, J gene, and CDR3 amino acid sequence. Percentage overlap between repertoires was computed as shared unique clonotypes divided by the size of the smaller repertoire. Three approaches were used to assess repertoire richness: RTK rarefaction, the Chao1 estimator, and Recon v2.1 estimates of unobserved clonotypes. OLGA was used to compute generation probabilities for all TCRbeta clonotypes that the gDNA method yielded from a handful of donors. Held by TCRdb, this immuneACCESS table contains in-frame sequences only and omits some clones. Under half of the omission traces to an unresolved V gene where checked; the cause of the rest is unknown. V, J and clone size are taken as reported in that table, and D and trimming were inferred from the DNA itself. Present in this sample are approximately 1.1 million clones, around three quarters of which were seen just once. Roughly 0.56% of the sample belongs to the ten largest clones.

Sequencing was done on a sample of memory CD4+ T cells from PBMCs. Per the publication, the cell subset or site label means: CD45RA-negative fraction. The TCR originated in a man between 18 and 35 years old in good health. Some clones in this sample may be carry-over from other donors' samples.

The CDR3 here reads CASSQVPGLAGGQYF. In nucleotides, the sequence is TGTGCCAGCAGCCAAGTCCCGGGACTAGCGGGAGGGCAGTACTTC. Here the chain combines TRBV14 and TRBJ2-7, with 15 bases matching TRBD2. At the junction V is shortened by 1 base and J by 9 bases; bases outside the gene matches: 4. The cysteine opens and the phenylalanine closes a CDR3 of 15 amino acids. Of all the DNA, just the CDR3 is kept, 45 bases in frame from base 1. Per the germline V gene, SGHDN is the CDR1 and FVKESK is the CDR2.